This T cell receptor (beta chain) was sequenced during a study of cytomegalovirus exposure and HLA in healthy donors. Primers for the PCR totalled 60 Vbeta and 13 Jbeta. Only in-frame clones appear in the TCRdb table, and some are missing; sequencing was by immunoSEQ multiplex PCR. This sample has approximately 170,000 clones; about 84% occur once, and the top ten carry approximately 1.2%. Samples came from healthy bone marrow donors. The sequenced sample was PBMCs. This sequence was found in a man aged 45-60 years in good health and CMV-seropositive.

CDR3 region: CASSKVPAGPGANVLTF. Here the CDR3 DNA reads TGTGCCAGCAGCAAAGTCCCGGCAGGGCCTGGGGCCAACGTCCTGACTTTC. This rearrangement joins TRBV21-1 to TRBJ2-6; whether TRBD1, the table's D call, matches the DNA was not checked. TRBV21-1 is classified as a pseudogene. The CDR3 covers 17 residues.